The next 19 T cell receptor beta chains were all read from a single sample in a study of regulatory T cells in long-lasting Graves disease. Arm-PCR of CDR3 regions and iRepertoire HTBI primers were used to build TCR beta libraries. TCRdb passed the multiplex PCR reads through MiXCR, listing each CDR3 protein once. The table shows some 370,000 distinct CDR3 sequences, with approximately 25% occurring only once. Stated time point: persistent/refractory GD, antithyroid drugs over 5 years with positive TRAb. PBMCs were the source of the RNA used for TCR sequencing. The sample was peripheral blood mononuclear cells (PBMCs), taken when the disease was refractory, from a patient treated with antithyroid drugs. The receptors come from a woman in her thirties or forties with Graves disease.

This clonotype occurred a few times. The chain carries TRBV6-1 and TRBJ2-6; the D gene is possibly TRBD1 (6 bases). The CDR3 consists of 15 residues. Germline values: CDR1 MNHNS, CDR2 SASEGT. V was clipped by 5 bases and J by 2 bases, with 10 bases between them. The CDR3 sequence: CASSPGGPGANVLTF. CDR3 DNA sequence: TGTGCCAGCAGTCCTGGGGGCCCTGGGGCCAACGTCCTGACTTTC.

J is TRBJ2-2 and V is TRBV20-1, with 7 bases fitting TRBD1. This CDR3 comprises 14 residues. Germline V lookup: CDR1 DFQATT, CDR2 SNEGSKA (reference sequence). After removal of 3 bases from V and 7 bases from J, the junction contained 8 bases not matched to a gene. In DNA, the CDR3 is TGCAGTGCTAGCTCCCAGGGGGTTATCGGGGAGCTGTTTTTT. As protein: CSASSQGVIGELFF.

This clonotype was observed many times. J is TRBJ2-1 and V is TRBV29-1; tentatively, D is TRBD1 (5 bases). The length of the CDR3 is 14 residues. Per germline, CDR1 SQVTM and CDR2 ANQGSEA. Trimming removed 5 bases at V and 4 bases at J, with 15 bases between. The CDR3 coding sequence is TGCAGCGTTAGAATCTTGACAGCTTACAATGAGCAGTTCTTC. Protein product: CSVRILTAYNEQFF.

This clonotype was recorded many times. A junction end diverges from the germline sequence, so it may reflect a read error. The chain joins TRBV3-1 to TRBJ1-1; D not resolved. The CDR3 has 14 amino acids. CDR1 LGHDT and CDR2 YNNKEL come from the germline V gene (reference sequence). The CDR3 DNA sequence: TGTGCCAGCACCCAAGCTGTTACTGGGACTGAAGCTTTCTTT. Translated: CASTQAVTGTEAFF.

This clonotype was counted at least ten times. The rearrangement links TRBV11-2 to TRBJ2-5; no definite D call. Trimming removed 6 bases at V and 2 bases at J, with 16 bases between. Germline values: CDR1 SGHAT, CDR2 FQNNGV. This CDR3 has 15 residues. The CDR3 nucleotides are TGTGCCAGCAGGCCGGCGTACACCCGTCAAGAGACCCAGTACTTC. It yields the protein CASRPAYTRQETQYF.

This clonotype was observed at least ten times. The CDR3 loop reads CASSYAGGRTGELFF. CDR3 sequence (DNA): TGTGCCAGCAGTTACGCGGGAGGGCGCACCGGGGAGCTGTTTTTT. V is TRBV28 and J is TRBJ2-2, with TRBD2 identical over 9 bases. The CDR3 runs 15 residues. Germline CDR1 and CDR2: MDHEN and SYDVKM. The J segment lost 4 bases and the V segment lost 4 bases, leaving 4 bases of the junction unmatched. Using reference TRBV28 and TRBJ2-2 for the parts outside the CDR3, the full variable domain is DVKVTQSSRYLVKRTGEKVFLECVQDMDHENMFWYRQDPGLGLRLIYFSYDVKMKEKGDIPEGYSVSREKKERFSLILESASTNQTSMYLCASSYAGGRTGELFFGEGSRLTVL.

In the case of this clonotype: Possible read error: a much larger clone is one base away. This chain connects TRBV11-2 to TRBJ1-1, with D perhaps TRBD1 (5 bases). CDR3 length: 13 amino acids. With 7 bases removed from V and 10 bases from J, the gap between germline ends came to 19 bases. The V gene's germline CDR1 is SGHAT and CDR2 FQNNGV. The CDR3, as DNA: TGTGCCAGCACCTGGGGTGCTGAAGGGGTAGCTTTCTTT. This translates into CASTWGAEGVAFF.

Ten or more counts support this clonotype. The chain combines TRBV7-2 with TRBJ2-6; no clear D. V lost 1 base and J lost 0, with 7 bases in between. Germline CDR1 is SGHTA and CDR2 is FQGNSA. There are 16 residues in the CDR3. CDR3 in amino acids: CASSLVMISGANVLTF. DNA for the CDR3: TGTGCCAGCAGCTTAGTTATGATCTCTGGGGCCAACGTCCTGACTTTC. Supplemented by reference TRBV7-2 and TRBJ2-6, the full variable domain reads GAGVSQSPSNKVTEKGKDVELRCDPISGHTALYWYRQSLGQGLEFLIYFQGNSAPDKSGLPSDRFSAERTGGSVSTLTIQRTQQEDSAVYLCASSLVMISGANVLTFGAGSRLTVL.

This clonotype occurred many times. V and J are TRBV11-2 and TRBJ2-4; 10 bases fit TRBD2. Trimming at V came to 5 bases and at J to 0 bases, leaving 7 bases not matched to a gene. The germline gives CDR1 SGHAT, CDR2 FQNNGV. The CDR3 loop spans 17 amino acids. CDR3: CASSPSAGGLAKNIQYF. The CDR3 DNA is TGTGCCAGCAGCCCATCAGCGGGAGGGTTAGCCAAAAACATTCAGTACTTC.

At least ten counts were recorded for this clonotype. This rearrangement joins TRBV28 to TRBJ1-1; D gene ambiguous. The CDR3 is 15 residues long. Germline-derived CDR1 and CDR2 are MDHEN and SYDVKM. V was pared by 3 bases and J by 0 bases, with 11 bases between. The CDR3 here is CASSLTQTLNTEAFF. The CDR3 bases are TGTGCCAGCAGTTTGACCCAAACATTGAACACTGAAGCTTTCTTT.

The V call is TRBV2, the J call TRBJ2-3; D may correspond to TRBD1 or TRBD2 (7 bases each). Trimming pared 11 bases from V and 2 bases from J, leaving 17 bases between. The CDR3 is 14 residues long. Germline loops: CDR1 SNHLY, CDR2 FYNNEI. This CDR3 is CAGGDSLITDTQYF. The CDR3 coding sequence is TGTGCCGGGGGGGACAGCTTAATCACAGATACGCAGTATTTT.

In this sample, this clonotype turned up many times. This chain joins TRBV15 and TRBJ2-7; 7 nucleotides match TRBD1. Germline V gene sequence: CDR1 LNHNV, CDR2 YYDKDF (reference sequence). CDR3 length equals 13 residues. After removal of 8 bases from V and 0 bases from J, the junction contained 4 bases not matched to a gene. CDR3 bases: TGTGCCACCTCGACAGGGACCTCCTACGAGCAGTACTTC. It yields the protein CATSTGTSYEQYF.

In this sample, this clonotype turned up many times. The chain recombines TRBV11-2 with TRBJ2-2; 8 bases agree with TRBD1. Germline CDR1 reads SGHAT; CDR2 reads FQNNGV. V was clipped by 5 bases and J by 4 bases; unmatched bases: 12. The CDR3 contains 17 residues. CDR3 protein: CASSILSGGAGTGELFF. The CDR3 DNA is TGTGCCAGCAGCATATTATCAGGGGGCGCGGGCACCGGGGAGCTGTTTTTT.

The chain combines TRBV2 with TRBJ2-4; the D gene is possibly TRBD2 (6 bases). CDR1 is SNHLY and CDR2 is FYNNEI in the germline V gene. V shed 9 bases and J shed 0 bases, with 15 bases lying between them. CDR3 length equals 15 residues. The CDR3 DNA reads as TGTGCCAGTGGGGGGACCATTCTAGCCAAAAACATTCAGTACTTC. It translates to CASGGTILAKNIQYF.

There are many counts of this clonotype. V and J are TRBV2 and TRBJ2-2; D is uncertain. Trimming stripped 6 bases from V and 1 base from J, with 3 bases between. The CDR3 spans 12 residues. Germline V CDR1 and CDR2: SNHLY, FYNNEI. The chain's CDR3 is CASRENTGELFF. For the CDR3, the DNA is TGTGCCAGCAGGGAGAACACCGGGGAGCTGTTTTTT.

Points on this clonotype: A far larger clone differs by one base, so this is likely a read error. The rearrangement joins TRBV7-9 to TRBJ2-5, with a possible D match to TRBD1 (5 bases). V lost 5 bases and J 0 bases, leaving 16 bases between the germline ends. There are 16 residues in the CDR3. Germline values: CDR1 SEHNR, CDR2 FQNEAQ (reference sequence). The CDR3 is CASSTSGKRDQETQYF. The CDR3, as DNA: TGTGCCAGCAGCACTTCAGGGAAAAGGGACCAAGAGACCCAGTACTTC.

In its sample, this clonotype was seen a few times. The J gene is TRBJ1-6, the V gene TRBV27; maybe TRBD1 (5 bases). The CDR3 runs to 13 residues. Trimming took off 3 bases at V and 8 bases at J, with 8 bases between the two ends. Per the germline V gene, CDR1 is MNHEY and CDR2 is SMNVEV (reference sequence). The CDR3 nucleotides read TGTGCCAGCAGTTTCCAACAGGATTCACCCCTCCACTTT. Its protein is CASSFQQDSPLHF.

This clonotype appeared a few times. The chain carries TRBV5-6 and TRBJ2-7; D unresolved. The CDR3 runs to 14 residues. Trimming removed 0 bases at V and 3 bases at J, with 10 bases between. The germline CDR1 and CDR2 sequences are SGHDT and YYEEEE. DNA of the CDR3: TGTGCCAGCAGCTTGGGGGGTGAGGACTACGAGCAGTACTTC. Amino acids: CASSLGGEDYEQYF.

This clonotype came up many times. This rearrangement joins TRBV4-1 to TRBJ1-1; D gene uncertain. This CDR3 spans 14 amino acids. Germline-derived CDR1 and CDR2 are MGHRA and YSYEKL. V lost 5 bases and J lost 4, with 14 bases in between. The CDR3 nucleotides read TGCGCCAGCAGCGGACGGACCACGGGCACTGAAGCTTTCTTT. This translates into CASSGRTTGTEAFF.